Following are 25 T cell receptor beta chains from one sample sequenced in a study of OX40 agonist ivuxolimab in advanced cancers. Sequencing was performed with immunoSEQ multiplex PCR; in TCRdb, only in-frame clones are kept and a portion is missing. The profile shows about 90,000 clones, roughly 89% of them singletons. Sequenced here: CD4+ or CD8+ T cells sorted from blood, sampled in a trial of the OX40 agonist ivuxolimab. All receptors derive from an adult with an advanced solid tumor such as melanoma, head and neck, liver or kidney cancer.

The J gene is TRBJ2-1, the V gene TRBV9, with 7 bases identical to TRBD2. Per the germline V gene, CDR1 is SGDLS and CDR2 is YYNGEE. The CDR3 sequence is 15 residues long. Trimming removed 0 bases from V and 3 bases from J; junction bases left unmatched: 3. The CDR3 sequence is CASSVVASGYNEQFF. The CDR3 DNA reads as TGTGCCAGCAGCGTAGTGGCTAGCGGCTACAATGAGCAGTTCTTC.

The rearrangement links TRBV7-8 to TRBJ2-1; D might be TRBD2 (5 bases). V lost 10 bases to trimming and J lost 0 bases, with 13 bases between them. Germline lookup yields CDR1 SGHVS and CDR2 FQNEAQ. CDR3 length equals 14 residues. DNA for the CDR3: TGTGCCACCGGAGCGGTTAGCTCCTACAATGAGCAGTTCTTC. Translating gives CATGAVSSYNEQFF.

This chain connects TRBV30 to TRBJ2-6, with D perhaps TRBD1 or TRBD2 (5 bases each). The V gene lost 2 bases and the J gene lost 3 bases, with 8 bases spanning the gap. Germline CDR1 reads GTSNPN; CDR2 reads SVGIG (reference sequence). This CDR3 has 14 amino acids. The CDR3 loop reads CAWSLGVGANVLTF. The CDR3 bases are TGTGCCTGGAGTTTGGGGGTTGGGGCCAACGTCCTGACTTTC.

CDR3 coding DNA: TGTGCCAGCAGCGCCCCGGTTCGAAGGGAGCAGTTCTTC. Translation gives CASSAPVRREQFF. This rearrangement joins TRBV7-9 to TRBJ2-1; no definite D call. CDR1 is SEHNR and CDR2 is FQNEAQ in the germline V gene (reference sequence). V was shortened by 5 bases and J by 10 bases, with 15 bases between the two germline ends. The CDR3 has 13 amino acids.

The rearrangement uses TRBV5-4 and TRBJ2-7, with D perhaps matching TRBD2 (5 bases). Per the germline V gene, CDR1 is SGHNT and CDR2 is YYREEE (reference sequence). The CDR3 has 15 amino acids. The V end lost 0 bases, the J end lost 6 bases, and 16 bases lay between the germline ends. CDR3 residues: CASSLDLASHLEQYF. The CDR3 DNA follows: TGTGCCAGCAGCTTGGATCTAGCCTCCCATCTCGAGCAGTACTTC.

The CDR3 region is CASSLGGHTGELFF. The CDR3 coding sequence is TGCGCCAGCAGCTTGGGGGGTCACACCGGGGAGCTGTTTTTT. V and J are TRBV5-1 and TRBJ2-2; D unresolved. CDR1 is SGHRS and CDR2 is YFSETQ in the germline V gene. V lost 0 bases to trimming and J lost 3 bases, with 6 bases between them. This CDR3 has 14 amino acids.

The CDR3 here is CASSQGSGRYNEQFF. CDR3 nucleotide sequence: TGCGCCAGCAGCCAAGGAAGCGGGCGATACAATGAGCAGTTCTTC. The V and J genes are TRBV4-1 and TRBJ2-1; weak D call: TRBD2 (6 bases). The CDR3 length is 15 residues. The germline V gene encodes CDR1 MGHRA and CDR2 YSYEKL. Trimming removed 1 base from V and 4 bases from J, with 11 bases in between.

V usage is TRBV27 and J usage is TRBJ2-7, with 10 nucleotides matching TRBD2. V lost 2 bases, J lost 6 bases, and 4 bases stayed unmatched. Per the germline V gene, CDR1 is MNHEY and CDR2 is SMNVEV (reference sequence). This CDR3 is 14 amino acids long. CDR3 protein: CASSLLAGAREQYF. In nucleotides, the CDR3 is TGTGCCAGCAGTTTACTAGCGGGAGCGCGCGAGCAGTACTTC.

The chain combines TRBV27 with TRBJ2-5; D assignment may be TRBD1 or TRBD2 (5 bases each). The CDR3 runs 14 residues. Germline assignment: CDR1 MNHEY and CDR2 SMNVEV (reference sequence). V gave up 3 bases and J gave up 5 bases, with 13 bases separating them. The CDR3 is CASSLGTGGETQYF. In DNA form, the CDR3 reads TGTGCCAGCAGTTTGGGGACGGGCGGCGAGACCCAGTACTTC.

V gene TRBV27 combines with J gene TRBJ2-7; TRBD1 matches at 7 bases. This CDR3 spans 13 amino acids. Germline V gives CDR1 MNHEY, CDR2 SMNVEV (reference sequence). Trimming removed 5 bases from V and 3 bases from J; junction bases left unmatched: 4. CDR3 sequence: CASSLTGIYEQYF. The CDR3 bases are TGTGCCAGCAGTCTGACAGGGATCTACGAGCAGTACTTC.

V and J are TRBV7-2 and TRBJ2-7; TRBD2 aligns across 9 bases. Trimming at V came to 5 bases and at J to 0 bases, leaving 11 bases not matched to a gene. The CDR3 contains 17 residues. Germline lookup yields CDR1 SGHTA and CDR2 FQGNSA. CDR3 nucleotide sequence: TGTGCCAGCAGCACCCGAGGACCACTAGCGGGCTCCTACGAGCAGTACTTC. It codes for CASSTRGPLAGSYEQYF.

The gene calls are TRBV11-2 and TRBJ2-1, with 13 bases identical to TRBD2. This CDR3 contains 14 residues. The ends lost 8 bases at V and 6 bases at J; junction bases unmatched: 4. The germline gives CDR1 SGHAT, CDR2 FQNNGV. The CDR3: CASHGTSGINEQFF. CDR3 nucleotides: TGTGCCAGCCACGGGACTAGCGGGATCAATGAGCAGTTCTTC.

The DNA for the CDR3 is TGTGCCAGCAGTGAAGCGCCTATGAGCTCCTACGAGCAGTACTTC. It is translated as CASSEAPMSSYEQYF. The V and J genes are TRBV6-1 and TRBJ2-7; D remains unclear. The CDR3 is 15 residues long. Between the trimmed V and J ends, which lost 0 bases and 0 bases, there was a span of 9 bases. Germline loops: CDR1 MNHNS, CDR2 SASEGT.

This clone was seen a handful of times. V and J are TRBV30 and TRBJ1-1; D is unresolved. Germline values: CDR1 GTSNPN, CDR2 SVGIG (reference sequence). The CDR3 length is 13 residues. With 0 bases removed from V and 4 bases from J, the gap between germline ends came to 9 bases. The CDR3 sequence: CAWSVNSFTEAFF. CDR3 nucleotide sequence: TGTGCCTGGAGTGTGAACTCCTTCACTGAAGCTTTCTTT.

A single count supports this clone. V is TRBV5-6 and J is TRBJ1-6; TRBD1 matches at 8 bases. CDR3 length: 14 residues. Germline V gene data show CDR1 as SGHDT and CDR2 as YYEEEE. Germline trimming cut 3 bases from V and 9 bases from J; bases unmatched to any gene: 5. This CDR3 is CASSWGQASSPLHF. The CDR3 bases are TGTGCCAGCAGCTGGGGACAGGCATCTTCACCCCTCCACTTT.

J is TRBJ2-7 and V is TRBV19, with D perhaps matching TRBD2 (5 bases). The V gene's germline CDR1 is LNHDA and CDR2 SQIVND (reference sequence). This CDR3 spans 13 amino acids. Trimming cost V 5 bases and J 4 bases, with 12 bases left between them. CDR3 in amino acids: CASSPTAGYEQYF. The CDR3, as DNA: TGTGCCAGTAGTCCCACGGCGGGTTACGAGCAGTACTTC.

This clone has more than one count but fewer than ten. The J gene is TRBJ1-5, the V gene TRBV10-2, with D possibly matching TRBD1 (5 bases). The V gene lost 4 bases and the J gene lost 5 bases, with 15 bases spanning the gap. From germline, CDR1 is WSHSY and CDR2 SAAADI. The CDR3 has 15 residues. The CDR3 region has the DNA TGCGCCAGCAGTGGGTCCGGGGGTATAGATCAGCCCCAGCATTTT. Translated, it gives CASSGSGGIDQPQHF.

V is TRBV11-2 and J is TRBJ1-4; 7 bases agree with TRBD1. The germline gives CDR1 SGHAT, CDR2 FQNNGV. The length of the CDR3 is 14 residues. V shed 5 bases and J 10 bases; nucleotides not matched to a gene: 10. DNA for the CDR3: TGTGCCAGCAGCGTACAGGGGCTGTGGGTAAAACTGTTTTTT. It specifies CASSVQGLWVKLFF.

The CDR3 here is CATSRDRQGFYYNEQFF. Written as DNA, the CDR3 is TGTGCCACCAGCAGAGATAGACAGGGTTTTTACTACAATGAGCAGTTCTTC. The chain is built from TRBV15 and TRBJ2-1; 7 nucleotides line up with TRBD1. This CDR3 contains 17 residues. Germline-derived CDR1 and CDR2 are LNHNV and YYDKDF (reference sequence). J gave up 3 bases and V 0 bases, and 8 bases lay outside the gene matches.

This chain links TRBV6-1 with TRBJ2-7, with 7 bases fitting TRBD2. The V gene end was trimmed by 3 bases and the J gene end by 7 bases; junction bases not matched to a gene: 12. The CDR3 extends over 15 amino acids. Germline V gene data show CDR1 as MNHNS and CDR2 as SASEGT. CDR3 region: CASSEFGGRTWEQYF. The CDR3, as DNA: TGTGCCAGCAGTGAGTTCGGCGGGAGAACGTGGGAGCAGTACTTC.

The chain recombines TRBV4-1 with TRBJ1-5; 9 nucleotides agree with TRBD1. CDR3 length: 16 residues. The trim removed 4 bases at V and 4 bases at J, leaving 8 bases unmatched. Germline V gives CDR1 MGHRA, CDR2 YSYEKL. CDR3 DNA: TGCGCCAGCAGCCTAACGGGACAGGGCTTTAATCAGCCCCAGCATTTT. Encoded protein: CASSLTGQGFNQPQHF.

The V and J genes are TRBV21-1 and TRBJ2-5; the DNA was not compared with TRBD2, the D call given in the table. The DNA end favors TRBJ2-7, so the J call may be wrong. TRBV21-1 is deemed a pseudogene. This CDR3 spans 15 amino acids. Written as DNA, the CDR3 is TGTGCCAGCACCCCCCATCGGGGCGGGAACTACGAGCAGTACTTC. Translating it yields CASTPHRGGNYEQYF.

The rearrangement joins TRBV5-8 to TRBJ1-4, with D uncertain. V was clipped by 7 bases and J by 12 bases, with 22 bases between them. CDR1 is SGHTS, CDR2 YDEGEE, per germline. The CDR3 contains 14 residues. This CDR3 is CASPPGLAPNELFF. For the CDR3, the DNA is TGTGCCAGCCCGCCAGGACTAGCCCCGAATGAACTGTTTTTT.

V gene TRBV9 combines with J gene TRBJ1-2; no firm D call. The V gene lost 4 bases and the J gene lost 6 bases, with 25 bases spanning the gap. The germline V gene encodes CDR1 SGDLS and CDR2 YYNGEE. The CDR3 sequence is 17 residues long. This chain's CDR3 is CASSPHSRGKPADGYTF. CDR3 in DNA: TGTGCCAGCAGCCCACATAGTAGAGGAAAACCTGCAGATGGCTACACCTTC.

This sequence joins TRBV28 and TRBJ2-7; D may be TRBD1 (5 bases). CDR1 is MDHEN, CDR2 SYDVKM, per germline. The CDR3 is made up of 12 amino acids. V lost 5 bases and J lost 7, with 12 bases in between. The DNA for the CDR3 is TGTGCCAGCAGTACAGGTCCCCGGGAGCAGTACTTC. Translation gives CASSTGPREQYF.